Detailed here is one T cell receptor (beta chain). Its cognate antigen has yet to be identified. No qualities accompany the bases; no much larger clone lies one base away. The library was produced with the immunoSEQ multiplex PCR assay. A mixture of 60 forward primers for TCR Vbeta segments and 13 reverse primers for TCR Jbeta segments was used in the multiplex PCR. The CDR3 region of rearranged TCR beta genes was amplified from genomic DNA by a multiplex PCR assay. Amplified TCR beta libraries were sequenced as 87-base-pair reads on the Illumina HiSeq System. The paper's processing steps were these. In a later analysis, tens of millions of unique TCR beta chains were counted across the 500 to 700 repertoires, and roughly 11 million of these chains were shared by at least two donors. A nearest-neighbor algorithm error-corrected the raw reads and collapsed the reads into unique sequences, merging closely related sequences to remove PCR and sequencing errors. V, D and J gene segments were assigned by aligning CDR3 sequences to IMGT reference sequences. For a sequence to be retained, a match of at least six nucleotides to both a V gene segment and a J gene segment was required. Rearrangements were called productive when the CDR3 lacked stop codons and stayed in frame with V and J; all others were non-productive. CDR3 was defined by IMGT convention, running from the second conserved V-encoded cysteine to the conserved J-encoded phenylalanine. The earlier analysis of approximately 590 of the donors excluded any sequence lacking an unambiguous match to a single V gene segment. An earlier analysis of over 450 of the donors classified V segments as functional when productive rearrangements were above 56.7% and as segregating when the standard deviation between donors was above 5%. A statistical classification framework was built to diagnose cytomegalovirus status from the catalog of TCR beta chain sequences. V and J gene assignment, in a later analysis, came from comparing TCR nucleotide sequences with IMGT/GENE-DB human TR gene sequences. A later analysis assigned CDR3 sequences and most-parsimonious VDJ recombination scenarios with the TCRdist pipeline. In a later analysis, each TCR beta chain was defined by its CDR3 amino acid sequence together with its V-gene family, and reads without a unique V-gene family were excluded. To address suspected cross-contamination and a sequencing artifact, a later analysis removed approximately 600 highly shared, low-generation-probability nucleotide sequences. A later analysis calculated a clonal expansion index for each public chain from normalized within-repertoire ranks of inferred template counts. A later analysis computed generation probabilities with a VDJ recombination model fitted to out-of-frame rearrangements, and checked the results against IGoR. Hypergeometric tests were used in a later analysis to score TCR-TCR, TCR-HLA and TCR-CMV co-occurrence, with a repertoire-size bias correction applied to the TCR pairs. A later analysis estimated false discovery rates by permuting HLA or CMV assignments 20 times. In a later analysis, co-occurring TCRs were grouped using DBSCAN, and TCRdist sequence similarity was added for clustering within HLA-allele-positive subsets. Repertoires with fewer than 30,000 or more than 120,000 public chains were left out of co-occurrence clustering, as were four to six repertoires with anomalous nucleotide sharing. Drawn from immuneACCESS, this table holds only the in-frame rearrangements with V and J called that TCRdb kept. Clones are partly lost; checked studies trace under half to an unresolved V gene and leave the rest unexplained. The V and J calls and clone size were taken over from that table, and D and trimming were inferred from the DNA. For this sample the table gives under 150,000 clones, of which roughly 70% were detected only once. Of the sample, 7.5% to 9% falls within the top ten clones.

The cohort consisted of fewer than 700 healthy bone marrow donors. At the time of sampling, all cohort members were nominally healthy, though unrecorded immune exposures were likely present. The donor was CMV seropositive and belonged to the group of 270 or so seropositive cohort members. Every donor gave a peripheral blood sample, and the peripheral blood mononuclear cells from that sample were used for TCR beta sequencing. Genomic DNA was extracted from the blood cell samples with the Qiagen DNeasy Blood Extraction Kit. These data originate in a study of cytomegalovirus exposure and HLA in healthy donors (dated by TCRdb to about 2017). About the study as a whole: An earlier analysis of roughly 630 of the donors reported roughly 300 Gb of sequence data and 117 million unique TCR beta sequences from 150 million to 200 million T cells. To study patterns of TCR occurrence, a later analysis re-analyzed previously published TCR beta repertoires from 500 to 850 donors and added high-resolution HLA genotyping. Using immunosequencing, the study profiled T cell repertoires from about 620 subjects and related those repertoires to cytomegalovirus serostatus. On average, about 200,000 unique TCR beta nucleotide sequences were sequenced per donor among some 420 genotyped donors of the cohort, with 15% to 20% of those sequences being non-productive. Every discovery cohort repertoire had been produced on one sequencing platform. An early release that covered several hundred HLA-typed donors contained approximately 290 gigabases of sequencing data and tens of millions of unique TCR sequences. Typing coverage differed by locus: A, B, C, DRB1 and DQB1 were typed in roughly 620-630 donors, DQA1 in around 500, DPA1 in 600 to 610, and DPB1 in 400 to 480. To predict cytomegalovirus infection status, the study brought together high-throughput TCR immunosequencing, statistical association of individual TCRs with disease status, and machine learning. In the later analysis, no new phenotypic data were used to find candidate immune exposures; instead, reliance was placed on TCR beta sequences and their occurrence across donors. Besides the first cohort of more than 650 subjects, a separate validation cohort made up of 90 to 150 different subjects was used. The study aimed to test whether cataloging public T cell receptors could reveal signatures of past pathogen exposure. Of the roughly 390 genotyped donors, about 84% fell in the genetic ancestry cluster associated with self-reported Caucasian donors. Four to six DR-DQ haplotypes were handled as single units for association and clustering, since linkage in the cohort was strong. A later genetic analysis used genome-wide SNP genotypes for about 65% of the roughly 670 donors, treating that subset as a discovery cohort. In an earlier analysis of 500 to 650 of the donors, high-throughput TCR beta sequencing was used to judge whether each TCR beta V gene segment behaved as functional or pseudogenic. Both class I and class II loci were covered by HLA typing, at four-digit resolution. Donor age, sex, ethnicity and CMV serostatus were compiled alongside the repertoire data.

As encoded in the germline V gene, CDR1 is SGHDT while CDR2 is YYEEEE. Germline trimming: 4 bases from V, 5 bases from J; junction bases outside gene matches: 12. The CDR3 spans 15 residues, from the cysteine through the phenylalanine. CDR3 DNA is the only sequence kept; it has 45 bases, read in frame from the first base. Overall study outcomes, separate from this receptor: A later genetic analysis associated a missense DCLRE1C variant with V-gene and J-gene trimming of TCR beta chains, and an independent cohort replicated the association. The presence/absence analyses assumed that sequencing depth was roughly uniform across donors, and that assumption may not be true. The cohort was sequenced for TCR beta chains only, and without alpha or paired-chain data the features that could be detected were limited. While some public TCRs were present in many individuals, most TCR sequences turned up only very rarely across donors. A further reported finding was that TCR beta sequences accurately predicted the HLA-A and HLA-B alleles for most subjects in the first cohort. The sequencing pipeline was judged likely to have produced a cluster of highly shared sequence variants as a technical artifact. The 87-base-pair reads could not distinguish some IMGT-functional V segments, including TRBV6-2 and TRBV6-3, so those segments were excluded. Strong co-occurrence of HLA alleles, especially DR and DQ, made assigning TCR associations to individual alleles difficult. The classifier was reported to diagnose cytomegalovirus status with high specificity and sensitivity in both the original and validation cohorts. Because HLA typing was unavailable for some donors at each locus, only the typed subset was used in association tests. According to a later analysis, TCR association rates differed among HLA loci, with DRB1 alleles showing the most associated TCRs and HLA-C alleles showing the fewest. In vitro tests confirmed that a few of the cytomegalovirus-associated TCR beta chains recognize cytomegalovirus antigens. In a later analysis, several top co-occurrence clusters were reported to appear linked to parvovirus B19, influenza, CMV and Epstein-Barr virus. The study listed 150 to 200 TCR beta chains as associated with cytomegalovirus. The authors suggested that the approach could potentially be generalized to other disease states and immunological phenotypes. Seventeen rarely observed V segments, including chromosome 9 orphons, were excluded from the earlier analysis of several hundred of the donors because counts were too low. A later analysis found that HLA-associated TCR beta chains were more clonally expanded and had lower generation probabilities than equally common non-associated chains. A later analysis associated 15,000 or so TCR beta sequences with specific HLA alleles at a false discovery rate of 0.05. Broadly in line with IMGT annotations, most TCR beta V segments showed up in productive rearrangements about 90% or about 30% of the time in an earlier analysis of some 590 of the donors. CMV serostatus was the only immune exposure information available for the cohort. According to a later analysis, most CMV-associated TCR beta chains appeared to be HLA-restricted, and the HLA associations seemed to be driven largely by CMV exposure. Linkage disequilibrium might explain the correlated functional status among segregating V segments, but an unknown experimental factor could not be excluded. According to a later genetic analysis, donors in an Asian-associated ancestry cluster had fewer N-insertions in productive TCRs than the roughly 700-donor mean.

The specimen was PBMCs. This sequence uses TRBV5-6 and TRBJ2-7, with 7 central nucleotides matching TRBD2. This receptor was taken from a man aged 18 to 30 in good health and CMV-seropositive. The DNA reads TGTGCCAGCAGCCCGCTGGGAGCGGGGAGCAACGAGCAGTACTTC. This translates into CASSPLGAGSNEQYF.